This note documents a single TCR beta chain sequence. This clonotype was detected only once. No antigen is known for it. The input lacks base qualities; no much larger clone sits a single base away. A lone read offers only weak evidence. The data derive from a study of molecular identifiers for immune sequencing clone quantification (dated by TCRdb to 2016 to 2019). Regarding the study in general: In a replicate experiment, RNA from around 20,000 or 100,000 naive CD8 T cells was split into five aliquots, four of which were sequenced. This methods study benchmarked molecular-identifier clustering-based TCR repertoire sequencing (MIDCIRS) and TCR RNA copy counting, using CD8 T cells to do so.

Naive CD8 T cell libraries were made from roughly 18,000 to 920,000 sorted cells using 10%, 30% or 50% of purified RNA. Naive CD8 T cells were FACS-sorted as CD8+CD4-CCR7+CD45RA+ on a BD FACSAria II into RLT Plus buffer. To test detection sensitivity, Jurkat RNA equivalent to roughly eleven TCR copies was spiked into samples of about 18,000-1,000,000 naive CD8 T cells. Enrichment of CD8 T cells was performed with RosetteSep CD8+ T Cell Enrichment Cocktail and Ficoll-Paque, after which ACK red cell lysis was carried out. The library was built by means of PCR. Sequencer: NextSeq 500. Preparation of bulk TCR libraries followed a previously described approach, with the TCR primers listed in Table S5. Purification of total RNA was performed with the Qiagen AllPrep DNA/RNA kit. Before any analysis, reads coming from multiple sequencing runs of the same library were combined into one pool. The published analysis was carried out like this. Reads were retained only if an exact TCR constant sequence was present, and the retained reads were trimmed to 150 nt and grouped according to their 12-nt molecular barcodes. Within each barcode group, reads were sub-clustered at a 15% Levenshtein threshold, and quality-weighted consensus sequences were built per RNA molecule. Non-functional sequences were excluded, and lower-count sequences lying one edit away from another sequence were also excluded. Barcode sub-clusters with fewer than 20% of the maximum read count were removed, based on fitting two negative binomial distributions. TCRdb reworked the public reads: Q25 trimming with fastp, MiXCR clone assembly, productive beta chains retained. CDR3 protein duplicates are merged, each entry listing the most common genes and DNA. The V and J calls, along with clone size, are taken from TCRdb and not from the paper's own processing. The sample data list roughly 320,000 distinct CDR3 sequences, and roughly 23% of these were observed just once. Around 0.76% of the sample is held by the ten biggest clonotypes.

General findings and caveats noted by the study authors: Highly expanded clone sizes could be underestimated if identical TCR molecules share a barcode. When barcode sub-clustering was omitted, TCR diversity was inflated by chimeric consensus sequences, with chimeras reaching as high as 47%. Naive libraries contained spiked-in Jurkat TCR RNA (approximately ten copies' worth), which is not part of the donor repertoire. Modeling indicated approximately 2.7 TCR RNA copies recovered per cell, compared with around 10 by digital PCR, which implies a capture efficiency of 25% to 35%. In CMV-specific effector cells, over 99% of molecules were held by clones above 20 RNA copies, whereas under 1% of molecules were held by such clones in naive cells. Even against a background of about a million naive CD8 T cells, spiked-in Jurkat TCR RNA amounting to a single cell's worth was reported to be detectable.

Sequences MNHEY (CDR1) and SMNVEV (CDR2) are obtained from the germline V gene (reference sequence). From its cysteine to its phenylalanine, the CDR3 spans 14 amino acids. Only the CDR3 DNA is retained, 42 bases long and in frame from the first base. V was cut back by 6 bases and J by 0 bases, leaving a gap of 12 bases between them. The TCR originated in a human donor in good health. Some libraries in this study had Jurkat cell RNA spiked in. Here the chain combines TRBV27 and TRBJ2-7; no D gene can be assigned with confidence. Sequencing was done on a sample of naive CD8+ T cells from blood, with Jurkat cell RNA spiked in. The sample's cell subset or site label, decoded: FACS-sorted CD8+CD4-CCR7+CD45RA+ naive T cells. The nucleotide sequence reads as follows: TGTGCCAGCAGCCCCATGCCCCACTCCTACGAGCAGTACTTC. The resulting protein is CASSPMPHSYEQYF.